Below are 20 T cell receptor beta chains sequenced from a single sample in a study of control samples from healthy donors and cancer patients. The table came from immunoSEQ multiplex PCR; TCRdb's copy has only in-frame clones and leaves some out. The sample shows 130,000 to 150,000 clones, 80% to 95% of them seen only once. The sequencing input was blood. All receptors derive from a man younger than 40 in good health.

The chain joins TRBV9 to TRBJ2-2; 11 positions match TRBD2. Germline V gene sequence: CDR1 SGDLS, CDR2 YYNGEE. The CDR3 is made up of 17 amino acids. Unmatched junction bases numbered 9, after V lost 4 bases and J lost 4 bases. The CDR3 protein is CASSFAPGLAGTGELFF. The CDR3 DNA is TGTGCCAGCAGCTTCGCCCCTGGACTAGCGGGCACCGGGGAGCTGTTTTTT.

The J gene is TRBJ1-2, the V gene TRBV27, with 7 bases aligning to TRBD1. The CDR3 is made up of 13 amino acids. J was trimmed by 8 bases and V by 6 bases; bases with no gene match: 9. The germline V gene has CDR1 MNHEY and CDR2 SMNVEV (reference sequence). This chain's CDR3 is CASRRTGVEGYTF. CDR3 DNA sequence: TGTGCCAGCAGAAGAACAGGGGTGGAGGGCTACACCTTC.

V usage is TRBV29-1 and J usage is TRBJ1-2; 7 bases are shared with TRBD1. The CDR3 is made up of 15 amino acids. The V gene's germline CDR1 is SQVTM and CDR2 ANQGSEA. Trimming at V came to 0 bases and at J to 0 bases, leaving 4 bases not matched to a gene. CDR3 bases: TGCAGCGTTGAAGAAACAGGGACAGCTAACTATGGCTACACCTTC. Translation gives CSVEETGTANYGYTF.

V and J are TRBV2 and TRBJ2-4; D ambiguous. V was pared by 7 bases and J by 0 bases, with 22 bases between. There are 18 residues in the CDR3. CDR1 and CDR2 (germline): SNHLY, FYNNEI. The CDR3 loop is CASTFDTRSLLAKNIQYF. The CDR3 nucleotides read TGTGCCAGCACTTTTGACACCCGGTCCCTTCTAGCCAAAAACATTCAGTACTTC.

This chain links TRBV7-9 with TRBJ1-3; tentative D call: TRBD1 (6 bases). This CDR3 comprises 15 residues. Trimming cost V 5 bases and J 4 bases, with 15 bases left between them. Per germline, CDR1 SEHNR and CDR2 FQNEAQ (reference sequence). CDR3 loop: CASSPPGATGNTIYF. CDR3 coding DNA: TGTGCCAGCAGCCCCCCGGGGGCAACAGGAAACACCATATATTTT.

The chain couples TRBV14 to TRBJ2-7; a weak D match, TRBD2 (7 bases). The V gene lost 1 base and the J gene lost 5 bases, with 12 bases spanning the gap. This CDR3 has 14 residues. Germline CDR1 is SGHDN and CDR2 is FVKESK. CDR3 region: CASSQVGRGDEQYF. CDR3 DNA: TGTGCCAGCAGCCAAGTAGGGAGGGGGGACGAGCAGTACTTC.

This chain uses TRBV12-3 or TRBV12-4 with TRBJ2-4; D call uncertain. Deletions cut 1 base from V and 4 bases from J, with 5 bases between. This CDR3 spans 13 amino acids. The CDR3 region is CASSLGPKNIQYF. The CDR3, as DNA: TGTGCCAGCAGTTTAGGGCCTAAAAACATTCAGTACTTC.

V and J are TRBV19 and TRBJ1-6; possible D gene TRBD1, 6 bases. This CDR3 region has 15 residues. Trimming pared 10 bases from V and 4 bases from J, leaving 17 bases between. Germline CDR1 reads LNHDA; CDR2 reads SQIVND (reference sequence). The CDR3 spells CATLQGPGYNSPLHF. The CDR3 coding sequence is TGTGCCACGCTACAGGGTCCGGGTTATAATTCACCCCTCCACTTT.

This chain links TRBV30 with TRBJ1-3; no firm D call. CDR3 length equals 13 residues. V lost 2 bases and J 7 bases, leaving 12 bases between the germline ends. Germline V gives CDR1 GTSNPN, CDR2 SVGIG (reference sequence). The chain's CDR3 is CAWSRGSRNTIYF. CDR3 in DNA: TGTGCCTGGAGTCGGGGTTCACGGAACACCATATATTTT.

CDR3 in amino acids: CASSMGRSTEAFF. The CDR3, as DNA: TGTGCCAGTAGTATGGGCCGTAGCACTGAAGCTTTCTTT. The V gene is TRBV19, the J gene TRBJ1-1; D is uncertain. Deletions cut 3 bases from V and 4 bases from J, with 9 bases between. Germline-derived CDR1 and CDR2 are LNHDA and SQIVND (reference sequence). The CDR3 sequence is 13 residues long.

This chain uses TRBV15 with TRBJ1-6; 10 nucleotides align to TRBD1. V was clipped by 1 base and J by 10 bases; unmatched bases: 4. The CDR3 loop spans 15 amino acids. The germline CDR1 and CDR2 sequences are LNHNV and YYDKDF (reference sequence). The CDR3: CATSRAGTGESPLHF. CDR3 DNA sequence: TGTGCCACCAGCAGAGCAGGGACAGGGGAATCACCCCTCCACTTT.

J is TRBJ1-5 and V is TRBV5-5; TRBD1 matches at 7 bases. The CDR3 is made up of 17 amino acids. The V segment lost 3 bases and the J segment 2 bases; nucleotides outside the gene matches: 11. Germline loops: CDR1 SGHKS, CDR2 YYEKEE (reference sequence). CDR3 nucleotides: TGTGCCAGCAGCTCCCGACAGGGAGGTTTAGGCAATCAGCCCCAGCATTTT. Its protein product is CASSSRQGGLGNQPQHF.

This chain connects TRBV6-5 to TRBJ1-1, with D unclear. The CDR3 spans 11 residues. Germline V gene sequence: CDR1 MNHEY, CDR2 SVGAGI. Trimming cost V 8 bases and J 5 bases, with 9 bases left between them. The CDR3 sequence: CASGVGTEAFF. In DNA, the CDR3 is TGTGCCAGCGGCGTAGGGACTGAAGCTTTCTTT.

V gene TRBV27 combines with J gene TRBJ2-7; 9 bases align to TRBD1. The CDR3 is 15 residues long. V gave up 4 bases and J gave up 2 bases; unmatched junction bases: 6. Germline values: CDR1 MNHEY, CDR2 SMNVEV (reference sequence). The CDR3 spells CASSWGTGQPYEQYF. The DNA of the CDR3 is TGTGCCAGCAGTTGGGGGACAGGGCAACCCTACGAGCAGTACTTC.

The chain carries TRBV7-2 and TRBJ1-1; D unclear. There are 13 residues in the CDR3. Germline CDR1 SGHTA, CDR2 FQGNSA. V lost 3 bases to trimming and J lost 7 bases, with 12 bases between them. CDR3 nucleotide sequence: TGTGCCAGCAGCTTTATTACGGGGTATGAAGCTTTCTTT. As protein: CASSFITGYEAFF.

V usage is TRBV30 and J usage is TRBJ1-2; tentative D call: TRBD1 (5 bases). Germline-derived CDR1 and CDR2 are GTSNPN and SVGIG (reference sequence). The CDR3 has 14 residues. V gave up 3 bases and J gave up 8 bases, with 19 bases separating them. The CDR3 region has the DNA TGTGCCTGGAGAGCCGGACAAACGGGGATCGGCTACACCTTC. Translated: CAWRAGQTGIGYTF.

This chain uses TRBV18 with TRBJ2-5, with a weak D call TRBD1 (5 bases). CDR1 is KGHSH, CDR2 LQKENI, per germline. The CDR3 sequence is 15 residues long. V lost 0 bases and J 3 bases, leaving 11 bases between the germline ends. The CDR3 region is CASSPPAKQEETQYF. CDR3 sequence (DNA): TGTGCCAGCTCACCACCAGCAAAACAGGAAGAGACCCAGTACTTC.

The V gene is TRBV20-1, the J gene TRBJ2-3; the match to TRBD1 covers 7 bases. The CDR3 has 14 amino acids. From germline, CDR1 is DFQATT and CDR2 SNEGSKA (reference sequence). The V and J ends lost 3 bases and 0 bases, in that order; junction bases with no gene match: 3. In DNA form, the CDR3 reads TGCAGTGCTAGTCCGGGACAGAGCACAGATACGCAGTATTTT. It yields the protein CSASPGQSTDTQYF.

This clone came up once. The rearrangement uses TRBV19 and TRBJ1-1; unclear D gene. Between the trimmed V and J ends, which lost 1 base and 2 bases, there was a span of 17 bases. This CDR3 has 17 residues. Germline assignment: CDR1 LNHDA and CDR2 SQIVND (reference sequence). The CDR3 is CASSIVQQSVLNTEAFF. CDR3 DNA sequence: TGTGCCAGTAGTATAGTGCAGCAGTCGGTGCTCAACACTGAAGCTTTCTTT.

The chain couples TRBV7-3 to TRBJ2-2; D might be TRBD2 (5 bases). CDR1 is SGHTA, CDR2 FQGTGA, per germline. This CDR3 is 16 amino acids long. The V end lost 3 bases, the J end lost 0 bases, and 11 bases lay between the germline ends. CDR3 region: CASSFMGDTNTGELFF. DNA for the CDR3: TGTGCCAGCAGCTTCATGGGAGACACGAACACCGGGGAGCTGTTTTTT. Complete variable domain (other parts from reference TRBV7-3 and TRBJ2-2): GAGVSQTPSNKVTEKGKYVELRCDPISGHTALYWYRQSLGQGPEFLIYFQGTGAADDSGLPNDRFFAVRPEGSVSTLKIQRTERGDSAVYLCASSFMGDTNTGELFFGEGSRLTVL.